The clone carrying this T cell receptor (beta chain) has a single count. Antigen specificity is unknown. PCR involved 60 Vbeta and 13 Jbeta primers. Methods used by the authors: Later reanalysis found roughly 80 million unique TCR beta chains, roughly 10 million of them shared. Assay: immunoSEQ multiplex PCR; the TCRdb copy retains only in-frame clones and omits some. That table furnishes V, J and clone size, whereas the DNA furnished D and trimming. The table shows about 120,000 clones, with roughly 68% occurring only once. These data come from a study of cytomegalovirus exposure and HLA in healthy donors. Study conclusions and caveats: In a later analysis, the majority of CMV-associated beta chains seemingly showed HLA restriction. Sequencing likely caused a cluster of highly shared sequence variants. Accurate HLA-A and HLA-B prediction from TCR beta sequences was reported for most subjects.

The sample consisted of PBMCs. This clonotype originated in a man younger than 45 in good health and CMV-seropositive.

CDR3 sequence: CASSSWRTASGTGELFF. In DNA form, the CDR3 reads TGTGCCAGCAGCTCTTGGCGGACAGCCTCGGGCACCGGGGAGCTGTTTTTT. The chain couples TRBV5-6 to TRBJ2-2, with TRBD1 as a possible D gene (6 bases). V lost 3 bases and J lost 4, with 19 bases in between. The germline CDR1 and CDR2 sequences are SGHDT and YYEEEE. This CDR3 contains 17 residues. The full variable domain, with the rest looked up from reference TRBV5-6 and TRBJ2-2, is DAGVTQSPTHLIKTRGQQVTLRCSPKSGHDTVSWYQQALGQGPQFIFQYYEEEERQRGNFPDRFSGHQFPNYSSELNVNALLLGDSALYLCASSSWRTASGTGELFFGEGSRLTVL.